The present entry profiles one TCR beta chain with its context. No antigen is known for it. These data are taken from a study of beta chain features in type 1 diabetes. Study conclusions and caveats: A PCR bias possibly favoring shorter templates would apply equally to patients and controls. Significant though moderate, a shortening of TCRB CDR3s appeared in all four CD4+ subsets of Type 1 diabetes patients. More deletions and fewer insertions at VDJ junctions were seen in type 1 diabetes patients.

Averaging about 116 mL, one heparinised blood draw came from each individual donor. Expressed TCRB transcripts were sequenced because the isolated RNA had all been reverse transcribed beforehand. Data came from immunoSEQ multiplex PCR; TCRdb stores just in-frame clones and leaves some out. Of about 400,000 clones in the sample, over 9.5% were seen once. The ends were cut back, 8 bases at V and 0 bases at J, with 10 bases in the middle. CDR1 LNHNV and CDR2 YYDKDF come from the germline V gene (reference sequence). This CDR3 comprises 13 residues. This sequence originates from a woman between 18 and 30 years old with type 1 diabetes. The sequenced material came from naive CD4+ T cells from blood. The chain recombines TRBV15 with TRBJ1-1, with D unclear. The CDR3 sequence: CATGFSLNTEAFF. The DNA for the CDR3 is TGTGCCACCGGATTTAGCCTGAACACTGAAGCTTTCTTT.